This T cell receptor beta chain was sequenced for a study of T cells and Merkel cell carcinoma outcomes. CDR1 KGHSH and CDR2 LQKENI come from the germline V gene. The length of the CDR3 is 12 residues. V was trimmed by 3 bases and J by 1 base, leaving 2 bases between them. The method was immunoSEQ multiplex PCR; TCRdb's version includes in-frame clones alone and lacks a portion of them. The sample contains thousands of clones, around 94% of which appear only once. The sequence was obtained from a human donor with Merkel cell carcinoma. Material for sequencing was tumor tissue from Merkel cell carcinoma. The V call is TRBV18, the J call TRBJ2-3, with no clear D. In nucleotides, the CDR3 is TGTGCCAGCTCACCGGGCACAGATACGCAGTATTTT. The encoded protein is CASSPGTDTQYF.